This is a list of T cell receptor beta chains from one sample in a study of T cell repertoires in cytomegalovirus infection. Their antigens remain unidentified. TCRdb fed the reads into MiXCR, producing one record per CDR3 protein. The table records fewer than 1,000,000 distinct CDR3 sequences, roughly 30% of them present only once. The sample in question was cultured CD8+ T cells from PBMCs, obtained from culture after CMV antigen stimulation. The origin of the receptors is a human donor in good health (CMV status not recorded). Some clones in this sample may be carry-over from other donors' samples. Both conserved end residues are part of each CDR3. A D gene is named only where the DNA matches it firmly. Expanded clones are given a class, and other clones once, few, many or no size at all.

clone_size: NA; j_call: TRBJ2-3; d_call: TRBD1; v_call: TRBV24-1; cdr3_aa: CATSDRGTTDTQYF; cdr3_nt: TGTGCCACCAGTGACAGGGGGACCACAGATACGCAGTATTTT
clone_size: NA; j_call: TRBJ2-1; d_call: TRBD2; v_call: TRBV6-2/TRBV6-3; cdr3_aa: CASSSGLINEQFF; cdr3_nt: TGTGCCAGCAGTTCGGGACTAATCAATGAGCAGTTCTTC
clone_size: few; j_call: TRBJ2-7; d_call: NA; v_call: TRBV7-9; cdr3_aa: CASSLGTGSHEQYF; cdr3_nt: TGTGCCAGCAGCTTAGGGACGGGGTCCCACGAGCAGTACTTC
clone_size: many; j_call: TRBJ2-2; d_call: NA; v_call: TRBV7-6; cdr3_aa: CASSLAPRGRYDTGELFF; cdr3_nt: TGTGCCAGCAGCTTAGCGCCCCGGGGGCGATACGACACCGGGGAGCTGTTTTTT
clone_size: NA; j_call: TRBJ2-1; d_call: NA; v_call: TRBV20-1; cdr3_aa: CSARYRGGEQFF; cdr3_nt: TGCAGTGCTCGATACAGGGGGGGCGAGCAGTTCTTC
clone_size: NA; j_call: TRBJ2-1; d_call: NA; v_call: TRBV6-1; cdr3_aa: CASSLDWVNEQFF; cdr3_nt: TGTGCCAGCAGTTTGGACTGGGTCAATGAGCAGTTCTTC
clone_size: NA; j_call: TRBJ1-5; d_call: NA; v_call: TRBV6-8; cdr3_aa: CANSDRRSNQPQHF; cdr3_nt: TGTGCCAACAGTGACAGGAGGAGCAATCAGCCCCAGCATTTT
clone_size: NA; j_call: TRBJ1-2; d_call: TRBD1; v_call: TRBV27; cdr3_aa: CASSSRQGSGYGYTF; cdr3_nt: TGTGCCAGCAGTTCTCGACAGGGAAGCGGCTATGGCTACACCTTC
clone_size: NA; j_call: TRBJ1-1; d_call: NA; v_call: TRBV4-2; cdr3_aa: CASSQDPGDNTEAFF; cdr3_nt: TGTGCCAGCAGCCAAGATCCGGGGGATAACACTGAAGCTTTCTTT
clone_size: NA; j_call: TRBJ1-5; d_call: NA; v_call: TRBV15; cdr3_aa: CATSSFFRNQPQHF; cdr3_nt: TGTGCCACCAGCAGTTTTTTCCGCAATCAGCCCCAGCATTTT
clone_size: NA; j_call: TRBJ2-1; d_call: NA; v_call: TRBV12-3/TRBV12-4; cdr3_aa: CASSFLTYRDLGFDEQFF; cdr3_nt: TGTGCCAGCAGTTTCCTCACTTACCGGGATCTGGGGTTTGATGAGCAGTTCTTC
clone_size: many; j_call: TRBJ2-2; d_call: NA; v_call: TRBV7-6; cdr3_aa: CASSPGTRAATGELFF; cdr3_nt: TGTGCCAGCAGCCCCGGGACGAGGGCGGCCACCGGGGAGCTGTTTTTT
clone_size: NA; j_call: TRBJ1-1; d_call: NA; v_call: TRBV4-3; cdr3_aa: CASSPAGRLNTEAFF; cdr3_nt: TGCGCCAGCAGCCCGGCGGGTAGGTTGAACACTGAAGCTTTCTTT
clone_size: NA; j_call: TRBJ1-1; d_call: NA; v_call: TRBV7-9; cdr3_aa: CASSPYSQENTEAFF; cdr3_nt: TGTGCCAGCAGCCCGTATTCCCAGGAGAACACTGAAGCTTTCTTT
clone_size: many; j_call: TRBJ1-1; d_call: TRBD1; v_call: TRBV5-1; cdr3_aa: CASSARQGYTEAFF; cdr3_nt: TGCGCCAGCAGCGCCCGACAGGGATACACTGAAGCTTTCTTT
clone_size: NA; j_call: TRBJ2-2; d_call: NA; v_call: TRBV24-1; cdr3_aa: CATSDYRRGTGELFF; cdr3_nt: TGTGCCACCAGTGATTATAGGAGGGGGACCGGGGAGCTGTTTTTT
clone_size: few; j_call: TRBJ2-4; d_call: TRBD2; v_call: TRBV19; cdr3_aa: CASSKAGATAKNIQYF; cdr3_nt: TGTGCCAGTAGTAAAGCGGGAGCTACAGCCAAAAACATTCAGTACTTC
clone_size: few; j_call: TRBJ2-1; d_call: TRBD2; v_call: TRBV5-4; cdr3_aa: CASSFLLADYNEQFF; cdr3_nt: TGTGCCAGCAGCTTCTTACTAGCGGACTACAATGAGCAGTTCTTC
clone_size: NA; j_call: TRBJ1-5; d_call: NA; v_call: TRBV6-5; cdr3_aa: CASRQGFNQPQHF; cdr3_nt: TGTGCCAGCAGGCAGGGGTTCAATCAGCCCCAGCATTTT
clone_size: NA; j_call: TRBJ2-1; d_call: TRBD1; v_call: TRBV7-9; cdr3_aa: CASSSPAGTGNNEQFF; cdr3_nt: TGTGCCAGCAGCTCCCCCGCCGGGACAGGGAACAATGAGCAGTTCTTC
clone_size: many; j_call: TRBJ2-7; d_call: NA; v_call: TRBV7-9; cdr3_aa: CASTSKEAPYEQYF; cdr3_nt: TGTGCCAGCACCTCTAAGGAGGCTCCCTACGAGCAGTACTTC
clone_size: NA; j_call: TRBJ2-2; d_call: NA; v_call: TRBV7-9; cdr3_aa: CAAPSTGELFF; cdr3_nt: TGTGCCGCGCCTTCGACCGGGGAGCTGTTTTTT
clone_size: NA; j_call: TRBJ1-2; d_call: NA; v_call: TRBV7-9; cdr3_aa: CASSSLQKGPNYGYTF; cdr3_nt: TGTGCCAGCAGCTCGCTCCAAAAAGGGCCCAACTATGGCTACACCTTC
clone_size: few; j_call: TRBJ2-3; d_call: TRBD2; v_call: TRBV7-6; cdr3_aa: CASSLVPGTSKSDTQYF; cdr3_nt: TGTGCCAGCAGCTTAGTACCCGGGACTAGCAAATCAGATACGCAGTATTTT
clone_size: NA; j_call: TRBJ2-7; d_call: NA; v_call: TRBV6-5; cdr3_aa: CASSYLGDHEQYF; cdr3_nt: TGTGCCAGCAGTTACCTCGGGGACCACGAGCAGTACTTC
clone_size: NA; j_call: TRBJ2-7; d_call: TRBD1; v_call: TRBV7-2; cdr3_aa: CASSLVDRDIMGQYF; cdr3_nt: TGTGCCAGCAGCTTAGTGGACAGGGATATAATGGGGCAGTACTTC
clone_size: NA; j_call: TRBJ2-3; d_call: NA; v_call: TRBV2; cdr3_aa: CASSEPARLDTQYF; cdr3_nt: TGTGCCAGCAGTGAACCGGCTAGATTAGATACGCAGTATTTT
clone_size: NA; j_call: TRBJ2-1; d_call: NA; v_call: TRBV14; cdr3_aa: CASSQYRTEQFF; cdr3_nt: TGTGCCAGCAGCCAATACCGCACTGAGCAGTTCTTC
clone_size: many; j_call: TRBJ2-7; d_call: NA; v_call: TRBV6-1; cdr3_aa: CASSEIAGTYEQYF; cdr3_nt: TGTGCCAGCAGTGAAATAGCAGGGACCTACGAGCAGTACTTC
clone_size: NA; j_call: TRBJ2-5; d_call: NA; v_call: TRBV5-3; cdr3_aa: CASSLMVRGYQETQYF; cdr3_nt: TGTGCCAGCAGCTTGATGGTCCGGGGGTACCAAGAGACCCAGTACTTC
clone_size: NA; j_call: TRBJ2-1; d_call: TRBD2; v_call: TRBV7-6; cdr3_aa: CASSLEVGGGDNEQFF; cdr3_nt: TGTGCCAGCAGCTTAGAAGTAGGCGGGGGGGACAATGAGCAGTTCTTC
clone_size: NA; j_call: TRBJ2-1; d_call: TRBD1; v_call: TRBV7-9; cdr3_aa: CASSSRTGEKNEQFF; cdr3_nt: TGTGCCAGCAGCTCCCGGACAGGGGAGAAAAATGAGCAGTTCTTC